Below are 20 T cell receptor beta chains sequenced from a single sample in a study of blood T cells in healthy people across ages. Next came a second PCR, run for about 7 to 12 cycles, which used a sample-barcoded 5' primer along with a J-beta primer mix. MiXCR was run by TCRdb on the 5' RACE reads, yielding one entry per CDR3 protein. The table has over 1,200,000 distinct CDR3 sequences, roughly 60% seen once; the top ten hold 5% to 7%. Specimen: blood. The receptors stem from a man aged 18 to 35 in good health.

The chain couples TRBV4-1 to TRBJ1-2; a possible D gene is TRBD1 (5 bases). The V and J ends lost 1 base and 3 bases respectively, with 15 bases between them. The CDR3 is made up of 16 amino acids. Germline V gives CDR1 MGHRA, CDR2 YSYEKL. CDR3 in DNA: TGCGCCAGCAGCCAAGTCCAGGGTTCGAATCACTATGGCTACACCTTC. This translates into CASSQVQGSNHYGYTF.

The rearrangement links TRBV7-2 to TRBJ2-1; D is unclear. This CDR3 contains 10 residues. Germline V lookup: CDR1 SGHTA, CDR2 FQGNSA. The ends were cut back, 4 bases at V and 9 bases at J, with 4 bases in the middle. CDR3 region: CASSSPEQFF. The CDR3 nucleotides are TGTGCCAGCAGCTCGCCTGAGCAGTTCTTC.

The chain recombines TRBV6-6 with TRBJ1-1, with D unresolved. Germline V gene sequence: CDR1 MNHNY, CDR2 SVGAGI (reference sequence). V gave up 0 bases and J gave up 7 bases, with 9 bases separating them. The CDR3 consists of 13 residues. The DNA of the CDR3 is TGTGCCAGCAGTTACTCGTCGGAAATTGAAGCTTTCTTT. Amino acid sequence: CASSYSSEIEAFF.

This clonotype occurred a few times. The V and J genes are TRBV6-5 and TRBJ2-1; 8 bases agree with TRBD2. The trim removed 0 bases at V and 2 bases at J, leaving 6 bases unmatched. CDR3 size: 17 residues. The germline V gene encodes CDR1 MNHEY and CDR2 SVGAGI. The CDR3 nucleotides read TGTGCCAGCAGTTACTCGTCACCGCGGGGGGCCTACAATGAGCAGTTCTTC. It translates to CASSYSSPRGAYNEQFF.

This clonotype was picked up one time. The chain carries TRBV7-9 and TRBJ2-1; maybe TRBD1 (5 bases). The CDR3 covers 12 residues. Germline CDR1 is SEHNR and CDR2 is FQNEAQ (reference sequence). V lost 6 bases to trimming and J lost 8 bases, with 11 bases between them. DNA of the CDR3: TGTGCCAGCAGTCATCAGGGCCATGAGCAGTTCTTC. The encoded protein is CASSHQGHEQFF.

This clonotype was counted a few times. The chain carries TRBV27 and TRBJ2-7; D is perhaps TRBD1 (5 bases). CDR1 and CDR2 from the germline V gene are MNHEY and SMNVEV (reference sequence). The CDR3 has 13 amino acids. V was pared by 3 bases and J by 3 bases, with 9 bases between. For the CDR3, the DNA is TGTGCCAGCAGTTTCGGACATCGCTACGAGCAGTACTTC. It encodes CASSFGHRYEQYF.

This chain links TRBV5-1 with TRBJ2-1, with 13 positions matching TRBD2. The germline V gene encodes CDR1 SGHRS and CDR2 YFSETQ. The CDR3 loop spans 16 amino acids. The V gene end was trimmed by 5 bases and the J gene end by 4 bases; junction bases not matched to a gene: 6. The CDR3 region has the DNA TGCGCCAGCAGTATAACTAGCGGGGGGGCGTACAATGAGCAGTTCTTC. Protein sequence: CASSITSGGAYNEQFF. Full variable domain (rest looked up from reference TRBV5-1 and TRBJ2-1): KAGVTQTPRYLIKTRGQQVTLSCSPISGHRSVSWYQQTPGQGLQFLFEYFSETQRNKGNFPGRFSGRQFSNSRSEMNVSTLELGDSALYLCASSITSGGAYNEQFFGPGTRLTVL.

This clonotype was picked up a small number of times. V is TRBV29-1 and J is TRBJ2-4; 7 nucleotides line up with TRBD2. V lost 3 bases and J lost 6; bases outside the gene matches: 5. There are 13 residues in the CDR3. Germline V gene data show CDR1 as SQVTM and CDR2 as ANQGSEA. The CDR3 nucleotides read TGCAGCGTTGAGGGCGGCGGGGGAAACATTCAGTACTTC. Its protein product is CSVEGGGGNIQYF.

The chain recombines TRBV15 with TRBJ2-1; 8 bases fit TRBD2. Per the germline V gene, CDR1 is LNHNV and CDR2 is YYDKDF (reference sequence). J lost 4 bases, V lost 0 bases, and 11 bases had no gene match. CDR3 length: 18 residues. The CDR3 DNA sequence: TGTGCCACCAGCAGAGATCTCGCGAAGCGGGAGAGTTACAATGAGCAGTTCTTC. Translation: CATSRDLAKRESYNEQFF.

Of note for this clonotype: At one of its ends the junction is not consistent with the germline gene, which may arise from a read error. The CDR3 region is CASSLSVRFTDTQYF. The CDR3 DNA reads TGTGCTAGCAGCTTATCCGTCAGATTCACAGATACGCAGTATTTT. This chain joins TRBV7-7 and TRBJ2-3, with unresolved D. The CDR3 covers 15 residues. Looked up from germline, CDR1 is SSHAT and CDR2 is FNYEAQ (reference sequence).

The genes are TRBV20-1 and TRBJ2-1, with TRBD1 matching over 9 bases. The end of the DNA fits TRBJ2-7 better, so the J call may be wrong. CDR1 and CDR2 from the germline V gene are DFQATT and SNEGSKA (reference sequence). CDR3 size: 17 residues. The CDR3: CSAIPGQGLGSYNEQYF. In DNA form, the CDR3 reads TGCAGTGCTATCCCGGGACAGGGATTGGGGTCCTACAATGAGCAGTACTTC.

The chain carries TRBV20-1 and TRBJ1-2, with D unresolved. The CDR3 length is 11 residues. Per germline, CDR1 DFQATT and CDR2 SNEGSKA (reference sequence). Trimming left V 6 bases short and J 4 bases short, with 9 bases between. The CDR3 loop is CSALDGYGYTF. The CDR3 region has the DNA TGCAGTGCCCTGGACGGCTATGGCTACACCTTC.

This clonotype was recorded at least ten times. At one end, the junction sequence differs from germline, possibly due to a read error. V usage is TRBV5-1 and J usage is TRBJ2-7; D might be TRBD1 or TRBD2, each matching 5 bases. The germline V gene encodes CDR1 SGHRS and CDR2 YFSETQ. CDR3 length: 13 residues. The CDR3 DNA follows: TGTGCCAGCAGCCCCGGGACCTACTACGAGCAGTACTTC. Protein sequence: CASSPGTYYEQYF. Variable domain in full (rest from reference TRBV5-1 and TRBJ2-7): KAGVTQTPRYLIKTRGQQVTLSCSPISGHRSVSWYQQTPGQGLQFLFEYFSETQRNKGNFPGRFSGRQFSNSRSEMNVSTLELGDSALYLCASSPGTYYEQYFGPGTRLTVT.

This clonotype was counted only a few times. This chain joins TRBV4-2 and TRBJ2-6; D might be TRBD2 (6 bases). This CDR3 comprises 16 residues. CDR1 is LGHNA, CDR2 YNFKEQ, per germline. The V end lost 1 base, the J end lost 4 bases, and 11 bases lay between the germline ends. Here the CDR3 reads CASSQVPEGGANVLTF. Written as DNA, the CDR3 is TGTGCCAGCAGCCAAGTCCCGGAGGGAGGGGCCAACGTCCTGACTTTC.

The gene calls are TRBV4-2 and TRBJ2-5, with 10 bases aligning to TRBD1. There are 16 residues in the CDR3. From germline, CDR1 is LGHNA and CDR2 YNFKEQ. Trimming cost V 3 bases and J 6 bases; bases outside gene matches: 10. CDR3 protein: CASSQLPGQGLQTQYF. Here the CDR3 DNA reads TGTGCCAGCAGCCAGCTACCGGGACAGGGGTTACAGACCCAGTACTTC.

CDR3 DNA sequence: TGCGCCAGCAGCCAGGGGTTAATATACGAGCAGTACTTC. Translating it yields CASSQGLIYEQYF. The V and J genes are TRBV4-1 and TRBJ2-7; D not resolved. CDR3 length equals 13 residues. Looked up from germline, CDR1 is MGHRA and CDR2 is YSYEKL. V lost 3 bases to trimming and J lost 4 bases, with 10 bases between them.

In its sample, this clonotype was seen once. The chain employs TRBV7-2 and TRBJ2-5; 8 bases are a match to TRBD2. After removal of 2 bases from V and 3 bases from J, the junction contained 11 bases not matched to a gene. Germline V gives CDR1 SGHTA, CDR2 FQGNSA. The CDR3 is 17 residues long. CDR3 sequence: CASSLTTGTSEKETQYF. The CDR3 DNA reads TGTGCCAGCAGCTTAACCACTGGGACTAGTGAGAAAGAGACCCAGTACTTC. Together with reference TRBV7-2 and TRBJ2-5, the CDR3 gives the full variable domain: GAGVSQSPSNKVTEKGKDVELRCDPISGHTALYWYRQSLGQGLEFLIYFQGNSAPDKSGLPSDRFSAERTGGSVSTLTIQRTQQEDSAVYLCASSLTTGTSEKETQYFGPGTRLLVL.

The chain employs TRBV20-1 and TRBJ1-1, with 8 positions matching TRBD1. This CDR3 region has 12 residues. V shed 6 bases and J 5 bases; nucleotides not matched to a gene: 5. Germline assignment: CDR1 DFQATT and CDR2 SNEGSKA (reference sequence). The CDR3 bases are TGCAGTGCGGACAACAGGGGGACTGAAGCTTTCTTT. The encoded protein is CSADNRGTEAFF.

The V and J genes are TRBV5-1 and TRBJ2-1; 11 bases match TRBD2. CDR1 is SGHRS and CDR2 is YFSETQ in the germline V gene. J lost 4 bases, V lost 4 bases, and 7 bases had no gene match. This CDR3 is 16 amino acids long. The CDR3 DNA is TGCGCCAGCAGCCTTCTGGGACTAGCGGATTACAATGAGCAGTTCTTC. Amino acids: CASSLLGLADYNEQFF.

The chain employs TRBV4-3 and TRBJ2-4; 7 nucleotides align to TRBD2. TRBJ2-7 matches the DNA end more closely, so the J call is doubtful. The CDR3 runs to 13 residues. Germline V gene data show CDR1 as LGHNA and CDR2 as YSLEER. CDR3 DNA sequence: TGCGCCAGCAGCCCCTACGGGGGGAACGAGCAGTACTTC. It specifies CASSPYGGNEQYF.